The present T cell receptor beta chain was sequenced within a study of sequential checkpoint blockade in melanoma. Treatment here: randomized to nivolumab then ipilimumab (arm A) or the reverse (arm B). Sorted cells were live CD3+CD8+, lacking CD19 and CD56, from PBMCs. The method was immunoSEQ multiplex PCR; TCRdb's version includes in-frame clones alone and lacks a portion of them. The sample has fewer than 15,000 clones; roughly four fifths are singletons. CDR3 length equals 14 residues. The germline V gene encodes CDR1 WSHSY and CDR2 SAAADI. V dropped 6 bases and J dropped 1 base, with 11 bases sitting between them.

The TCR originated in a human donor with melanoma. The V call is TRBV10-2, the J call TRBJ2-3, with TRBD1 as a possible D gene (5 bases). The sequenced sample was CD8+ T cells sorted from blood (inferred from file names), obtained from a patient given nivolumab and ipilimumab in sequence. As DNA, the CDR3 is TGCGCCAGCAGGACAGTGGAACGCACAGATACGCAGTATTTT. It translates to CASRTVERTDTQYF.